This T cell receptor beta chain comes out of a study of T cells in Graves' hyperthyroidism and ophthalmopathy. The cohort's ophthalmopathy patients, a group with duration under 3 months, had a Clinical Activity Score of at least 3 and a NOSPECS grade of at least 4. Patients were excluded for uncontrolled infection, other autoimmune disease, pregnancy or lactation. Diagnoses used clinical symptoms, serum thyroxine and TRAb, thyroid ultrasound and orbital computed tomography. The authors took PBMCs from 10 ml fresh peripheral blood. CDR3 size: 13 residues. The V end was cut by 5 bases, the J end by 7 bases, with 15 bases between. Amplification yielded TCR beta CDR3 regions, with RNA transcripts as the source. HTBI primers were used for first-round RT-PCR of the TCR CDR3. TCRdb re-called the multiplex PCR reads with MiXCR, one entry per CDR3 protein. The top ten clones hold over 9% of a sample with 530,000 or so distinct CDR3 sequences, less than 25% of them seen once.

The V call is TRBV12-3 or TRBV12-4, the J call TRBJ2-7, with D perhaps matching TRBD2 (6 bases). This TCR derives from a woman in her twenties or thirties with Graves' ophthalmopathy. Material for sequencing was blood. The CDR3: CASSRGALEEQYF. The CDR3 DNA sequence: TGTGCCAGCAGTCGCGGGGCACTGGAGGAGCAGTACTTC.